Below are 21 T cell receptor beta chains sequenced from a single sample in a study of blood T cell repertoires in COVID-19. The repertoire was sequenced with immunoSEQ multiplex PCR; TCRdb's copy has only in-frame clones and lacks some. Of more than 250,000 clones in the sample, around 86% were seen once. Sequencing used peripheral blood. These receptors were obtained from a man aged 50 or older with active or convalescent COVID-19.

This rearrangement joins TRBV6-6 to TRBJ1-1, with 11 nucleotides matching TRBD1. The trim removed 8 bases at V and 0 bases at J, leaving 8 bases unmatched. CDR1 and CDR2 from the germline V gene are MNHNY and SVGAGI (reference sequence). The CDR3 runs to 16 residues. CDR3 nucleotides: TGTGCCAGCCGGGACAGGGGGTCCGGAATGAACACTGAAGCTTTCTTT. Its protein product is CASRDRGSGMNTEAFF.

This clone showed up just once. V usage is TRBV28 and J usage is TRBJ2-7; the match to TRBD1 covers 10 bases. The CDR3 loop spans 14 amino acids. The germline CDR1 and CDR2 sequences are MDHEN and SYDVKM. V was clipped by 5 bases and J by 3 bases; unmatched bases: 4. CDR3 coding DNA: TGTGCCAGCAGTCCGACAGGGGGCCTCTACGAGCAGTACTTC. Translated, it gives CASSPTGGLYEQYF.

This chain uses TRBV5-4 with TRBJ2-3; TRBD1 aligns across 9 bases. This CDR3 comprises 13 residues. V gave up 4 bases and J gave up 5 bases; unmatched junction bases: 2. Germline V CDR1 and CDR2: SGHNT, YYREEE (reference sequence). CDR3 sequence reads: CASSPDRGDTQYF. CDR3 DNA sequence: TGTGCCAGCAGCCCGGACAGGGGAGATACGCAGTATTTT. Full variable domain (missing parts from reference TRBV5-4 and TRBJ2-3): ETGVTQSPTHLIKTRGQQVTLRCSSQSGHNTVSWYQQALGQGPQFIFQYYREEENGRGNFPPRFSGLQFPNYSSELNVNALELDDSALYLCASSPDRGDTQYFGPGTRLTVL.

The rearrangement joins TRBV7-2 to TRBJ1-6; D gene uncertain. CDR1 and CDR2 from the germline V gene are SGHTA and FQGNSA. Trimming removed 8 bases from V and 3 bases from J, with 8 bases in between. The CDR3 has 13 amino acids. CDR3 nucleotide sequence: TGTGCCAGCCAGCGATTCTATAATTCACCCCTCCACTTT. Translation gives CASQRFYNSPLHF.

For the CDR3, the DNA is TGTGCCAGCAGCTTCGGCGGGGGGGGCACAGATACGCAGTATTTT. Translating it yields CASSFGGGGTDTQYF. The gene calls are TRBV7-2 and TRBJ2-3, with TRBD2 identical over 9 bases. This CDR3 has 15 amino acids. Germline V gene lookup returns CDR1 SGHTA and CDR2 FQGNSA. Unmatched junction bases numbered 2, after V lost 3 bases and J lost 1 base.

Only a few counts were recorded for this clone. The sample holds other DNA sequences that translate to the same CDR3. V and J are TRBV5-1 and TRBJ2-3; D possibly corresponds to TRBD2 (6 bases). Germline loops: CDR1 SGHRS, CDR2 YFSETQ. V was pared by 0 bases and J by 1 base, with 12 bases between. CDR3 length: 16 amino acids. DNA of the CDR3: TGCGCCAGCAGCTTGGCCGGGGAGCGGGGCACAGATACGCAGTATTTT. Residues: CASSLAGERGTDTQYF.

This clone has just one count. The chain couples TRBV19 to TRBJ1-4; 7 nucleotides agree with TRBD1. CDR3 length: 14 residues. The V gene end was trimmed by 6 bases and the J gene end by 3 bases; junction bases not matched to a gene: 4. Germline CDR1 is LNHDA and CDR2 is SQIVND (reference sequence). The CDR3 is CASRLTGANEKLFF. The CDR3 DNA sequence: TGTGCCAGTAGGCTCACAGGGGCTAATGAAAAACTGTTTTTT.

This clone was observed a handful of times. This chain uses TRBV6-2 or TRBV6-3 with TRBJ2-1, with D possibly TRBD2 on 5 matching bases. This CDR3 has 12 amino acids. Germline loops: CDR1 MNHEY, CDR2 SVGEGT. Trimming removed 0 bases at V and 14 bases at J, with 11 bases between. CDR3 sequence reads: CASSYSEGFKFF. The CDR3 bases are TGTGCCAGCAGTTACTCAGAGGGATTTAAGTTCTTC.

In nucleotides, the CDR3 is TGCGCCGGCTCCATAGGGGGTAGCACAGATACGCAGTATTTT. Its translation: CAGSIGGSTDTQYF. This chain connects TRBV4-3 to TRBJ2-3, with D possibly TRBD1 on 6 matching bases. V lost 11 bases, J lost 0 bases, and 15 bases lay in between. The CDR3 totals 14 residues. From germline, CDR1 is LGHNA and CDR2 YSLEER.

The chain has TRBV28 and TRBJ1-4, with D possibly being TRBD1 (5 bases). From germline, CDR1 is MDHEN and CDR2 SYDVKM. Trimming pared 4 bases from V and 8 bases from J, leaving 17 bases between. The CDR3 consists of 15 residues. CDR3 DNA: TGTGCCAGCAGTTCCTCTCAGCTAAAGGGGGAAAAACTGTTTTTT. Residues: CASSSSQLKGEKLFF.

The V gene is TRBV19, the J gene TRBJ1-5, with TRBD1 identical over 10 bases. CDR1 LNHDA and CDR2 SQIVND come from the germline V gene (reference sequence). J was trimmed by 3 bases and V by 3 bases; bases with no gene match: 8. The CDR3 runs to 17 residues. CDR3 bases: TGTGCCAGTAGTATTGGGGACAGGGGTCGATTCAATCAGCCCCAGCATTTT. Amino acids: CASSIGDRGRFNQPQHF.

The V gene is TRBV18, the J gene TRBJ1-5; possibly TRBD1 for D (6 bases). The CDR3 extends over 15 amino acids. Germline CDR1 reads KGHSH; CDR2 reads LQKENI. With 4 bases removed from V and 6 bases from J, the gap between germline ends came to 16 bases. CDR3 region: CASSRTDSGSQPQHF. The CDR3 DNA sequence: TGTGCCAGCTCACGAACGGACAGCGGGAGTCAGCCCCAGCATTTT.

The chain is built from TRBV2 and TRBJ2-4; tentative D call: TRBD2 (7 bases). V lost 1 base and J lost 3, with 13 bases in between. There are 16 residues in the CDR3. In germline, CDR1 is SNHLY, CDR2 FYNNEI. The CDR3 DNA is TGTGCCAGCAGTGAAGGGGGGGGCGGGAGCAAAAACATTCAGTACTTC. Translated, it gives CASSEGGGGSKNIQYF.

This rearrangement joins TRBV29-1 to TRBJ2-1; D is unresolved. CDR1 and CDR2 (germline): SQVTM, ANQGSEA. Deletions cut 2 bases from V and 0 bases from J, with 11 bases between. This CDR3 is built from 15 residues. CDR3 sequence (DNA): TGCAGCGTTGAATATCGGTGGAGCTCCTACAATGAGCAGTTCTTC. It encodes CSVEYRWSSYNEQFF.

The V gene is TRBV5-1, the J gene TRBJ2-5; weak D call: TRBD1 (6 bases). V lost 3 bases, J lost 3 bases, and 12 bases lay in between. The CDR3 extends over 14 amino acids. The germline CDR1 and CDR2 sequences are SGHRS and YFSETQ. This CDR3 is CASSWEYREETQYF. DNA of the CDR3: TGCGCCAGCAGCTGGGAGTACAGGGAAGAGACCCAGTACTTC.

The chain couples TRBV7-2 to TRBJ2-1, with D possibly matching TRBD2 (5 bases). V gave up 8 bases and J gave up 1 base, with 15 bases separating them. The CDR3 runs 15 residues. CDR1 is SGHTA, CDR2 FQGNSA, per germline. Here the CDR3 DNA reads TGTGCCAGCTTGGCGGGCCCCAGGTCCTACAATGAGCAGTTCTTC. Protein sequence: CASLAGPRSYNEQFF.

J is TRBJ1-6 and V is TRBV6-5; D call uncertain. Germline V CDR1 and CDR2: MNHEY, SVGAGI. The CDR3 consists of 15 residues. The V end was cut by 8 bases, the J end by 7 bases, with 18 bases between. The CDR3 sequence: CASVGMTLWNSPLHF. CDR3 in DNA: TGTGCCAGCGTCGGGATGACTCTGTGGAATTCACCCCTCCACTTT.

CDR3 DNA sequence: TGTGCCAGCAGCGAAGGAAGGGACAGGTACACAGATACGCAGTATTTT. This codes for CASSEGRDRYTDTQYF. The chain has TRBV7-3 and TRBJ2-3; 8 positions match TRBD1. Germline V gene sequence: CDR1 SGHTA, CDR2 FQGTGA. V lost 5 bases and J lost 2; bases outside the gene matches: 9. This CDR3 is 16 amino acids long.

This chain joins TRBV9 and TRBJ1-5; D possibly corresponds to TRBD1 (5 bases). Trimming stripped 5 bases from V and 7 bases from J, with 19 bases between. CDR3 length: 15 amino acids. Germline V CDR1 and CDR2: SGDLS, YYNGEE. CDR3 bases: TGTGCCAGCAGTCCGCGCGACAGCCCAGGGCAGCCCCAGCATTTT. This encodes CASSPRDSPGQPQHF.

CDR3 amino acids: CASSLRDRGPYEQYF. The CDR3 DNA follows: TGTGCCAGCAGCCTCCGGGACAGGGGTCCCTACGAGCAGTACTTC. J is TRBJ2-7 and V is TRBV7-2, with 10 bases fitting TRBD1. The CDR3 loop spans 15 amino acids. Germline trimming cut 5 bases from V and 2 bases from J; bases unmatched to any gene: 6. CDR1 is SGHTA and CDR2 is FQGNSA in the germline V gene.

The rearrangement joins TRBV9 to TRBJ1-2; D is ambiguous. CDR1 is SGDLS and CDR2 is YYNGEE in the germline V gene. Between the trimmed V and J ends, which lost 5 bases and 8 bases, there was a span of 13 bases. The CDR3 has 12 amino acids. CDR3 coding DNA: TGTGCCAGCAGTGGAGAATACGGAGGCTACACCTTC. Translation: CASSGEYGGYTF.